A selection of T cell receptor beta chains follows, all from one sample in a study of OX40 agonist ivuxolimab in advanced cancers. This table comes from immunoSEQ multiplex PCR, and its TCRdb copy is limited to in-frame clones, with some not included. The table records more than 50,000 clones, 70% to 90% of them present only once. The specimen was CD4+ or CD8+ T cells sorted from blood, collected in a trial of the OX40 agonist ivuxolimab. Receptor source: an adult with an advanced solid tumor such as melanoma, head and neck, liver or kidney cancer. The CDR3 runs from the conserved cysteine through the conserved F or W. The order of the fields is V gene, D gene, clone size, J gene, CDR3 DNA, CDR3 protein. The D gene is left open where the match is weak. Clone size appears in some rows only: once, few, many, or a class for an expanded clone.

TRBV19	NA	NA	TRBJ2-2	TGTGCCAGTAGTGTCAGAAACACCGGGGAGCTGTTTTTT	CASSVRNTGELFF
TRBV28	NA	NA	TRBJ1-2	TGTGCCAGCAGTTTATTGGCTGGAGGCTACACCTTC	CASSLLAGGYTF
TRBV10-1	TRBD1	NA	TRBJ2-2	TGCGCCAGCAGTGATTTAGGACAGGGGAACACCGGGGAGCTGTTTTTT	CASSDLGQGNTGELFF
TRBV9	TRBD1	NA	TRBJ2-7	TGTGCCAGCAGCGTAGGTGTGGACAGGGCCTACGAGCAGTACTTC	CASSVGVDRAYEQYF
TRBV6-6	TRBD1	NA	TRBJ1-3	TGTGCCAGCAGCTCCAACAGGGGGCTCAGAAACACCATATATTTT	CASSSNRGLRNTIYF
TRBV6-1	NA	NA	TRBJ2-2	TGTGCCAGCAGTGAAATAGGAGGCTGGGAGCTGTTTTTT	CASSEIGGWELFF
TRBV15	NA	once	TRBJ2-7	TGTGCCACCAGCAGCCCGGGACTCCCTAGGGTGGAGCAGTACTTC	CATSSPGLPRVEQYF
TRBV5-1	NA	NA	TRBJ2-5	TGCGCCAGCAGCTTCTCTTCCGGGTCTCGAGGGGAGACCCAGTACTTC	CASSFSSGSRGETQYF
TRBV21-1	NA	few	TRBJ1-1	TGTGAAGATTGGATGAACACTGAAGCTTTCTTT	CEDWMNTEAFF
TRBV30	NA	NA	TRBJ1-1	TGTGCCTGGAGTCGGGGCCTGGGAACTGAAGCTTTCTTT	CAWSRGLGTEAFF
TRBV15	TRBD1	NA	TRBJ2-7	TGTGCCACCAGCAGAGGGACAGGGCGGATCGACGAGCAGTACTTC	CATSRGTGRIDEQYF
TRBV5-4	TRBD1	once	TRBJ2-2	TGTGCCAGCAGCTTGGCCGAGACAGGGTCGACAGGGGAGCTGTTTTTT	CASSLAETGSTGELFF
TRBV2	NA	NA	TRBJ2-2	TGTGCCAGCAGGCGGACCGACCTTAACACCGGGGAGCTGTTTTTT	CASRRTDLNTGELFF
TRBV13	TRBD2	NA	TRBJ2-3	TGTGCCAGCAGCAGGGACTACACAGATACGCAGTATTTT	CASSRDYTDTQYF
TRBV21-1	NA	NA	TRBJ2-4	TGTGCCAGCGGTCTAGGGGGCTTAGCCAAAAACATTCAGTACTTC	CASGLGGLAKNIQYF
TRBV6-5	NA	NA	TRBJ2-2	TGTGCCAGCTACCCTTGGGGGAGGATCGGGGAGCTGTTTTTT	CASYPWGRIGELFF
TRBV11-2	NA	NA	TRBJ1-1	TGTGCCAGCAGCTTAGGGGCAGGGACTGAAGCTTTCTTT	CASSLGAGTEAFF
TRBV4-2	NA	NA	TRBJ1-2	TGTGCCAGCAGCCAAGATCGAGAGTCGGGCTATGGCTACACCTTC	CASSQDRESGYGYTF
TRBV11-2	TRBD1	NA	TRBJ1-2	TGTGCCAGCAGCTCGGGACAGGGATTTGGCTACACCTTC	CASSSGQGFGYTF
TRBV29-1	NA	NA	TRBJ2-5	TGCAGCGTTGACCCAGGGTCCGAGACCCAGTACTTC	CSVDPGSETQYF
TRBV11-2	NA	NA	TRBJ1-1	TGTGCCAGCAGCCGGGCGGGGGCCGGAGGGGTTCAGGCTGAAGCTTTCTTT	CASSRAGAGGVQAEAFF
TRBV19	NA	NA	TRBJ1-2	TGTGCCAGTAGTATGCGGGGAAATGATGGCTACACCTTC	CASSMRGNDGYTF
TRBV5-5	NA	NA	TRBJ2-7	TGTGCCAGCAGCTCCCTAACCAAAGAGGGGTACGAGCAGTACTTC	CASSSLTKEGYEQYF
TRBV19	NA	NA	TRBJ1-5	TGTGCCAGTAGCCCACGACCTCGGGGCAATCAGCCCCAGCATTTT	CASSPRPRGNQPQHF
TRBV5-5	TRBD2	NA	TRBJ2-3	TGTGCCAGCAGCTCGGGACTAGCGGGAATCGCAGATACGCAGTATTTT	CASSSGLAGIADTQYF
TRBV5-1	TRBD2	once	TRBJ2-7	TGCGCCAGCAGTCTCGCAGGGGGACTAGCGATCAACGAGCAGTACTTC	CASSLAGGLAINEQYF
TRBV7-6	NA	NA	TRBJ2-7	TGTGCCAGCAGCTTAACGGGGTGGGACGAGCAGTACTTC	CASSLTGWDEQYF
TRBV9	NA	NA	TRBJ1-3	TGTGCCAGCAGCGAGGGGACTGGAAACACCATATATTTT	CASSEGTGNTIYF
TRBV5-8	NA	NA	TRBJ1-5	TGTGCCAGCAGCTTGTGGGCAGATCAGCCCCAGCATTTT	CASSLWADQPQHF